This is a list of T cell receptor beta chains from one sample in a study of PD-1 blockade in mismatch repair-deficient tumors. Assay: immunoSEQ multiplex PCR; the TCRdb copy retains only in-frame clones and omits some. The table shows around 130,000 clones, with 88% occurring only once. The sample here was peripheral blood, taken approximately 72 weeks after starting pembrolizumab. The source of these receptors is an adult with mismatch repair-deficient cancer. The CDR3 runs from the conserved cysteine through the conserved F or W. Each record gives: D gene, J gene, V gene, clone size, CDR3 protein, CDR3 DNA. A D gene is named only where the DNA matches it firmly. Not every row has a clone size; where given, it reads once, few, many or a size class.

D: TRBD1; J: TRBJ1-5; V: TRBV7-9; size: -; CDR3: CASSFGDRGSNQPQHF; DNA: TGTGCCAGCAGCTTCGGGGACAGAGGGAGCAATCAGCCCCAGCATTTT
D: -; J: TRBJ2-7; V: TRBV7-9; size: -; CDR3: CASSPALRVSDYEQYF; DNA: TGTGCCAGCAGCCCCGCCCTCAGGGTTTCCGACTACGAGCAGTACTTC
D: -; J: TRBJ2-1; V: TRBV7-6; size: -; CDR3: CASSLEARQIYNEQFF; DNA: TGTGCCAGCAGCTTAGAGGCCAGGCAGATCTACAATGAGCAGTTCTTC
D: -; J: TRBJ1-5; V: TRBV19; size: -; CDR3: CASSIDRGTDQPQHF; DNA: TGTGCCAGTAGTATAGATCGGGGGACCGATCAGCCCCAGCATTTT
D: -; J: TRBJ1-2; V: TRBV4-1; size: few; CDR3: CASSQDRGPADGYTF; DNA: TGCGCCAGCAGCCAAGATAGAGGGCCGGCGGATGGCTACACCTTC
D: -; J: TRBJ2-3; V: TRBV9; size: -; CDR3: CASSVSSTDTQYF; DNA: TGTGCCAGCAGCGTATCTAGCACAGATACGCAGTATTTT
D: TRBD1; J: TRBJ2-7; V: TRBV5-4; size: -; CDR3: CASSSDRGYEQYF; DNA: TGTGCCAGCAGCTCCGACAGGGGGTACGAGCAGTACTTC
D: TRBD2; J: TRBJ2-5; V: TRBV7-9; size: -; CDR3: CASSNSGLVGETQYF; DNA: TGTGCCAGCAGCAATTCTGGACTAGTCGGCGAGACCCAGTACTTC
D: -; J: TRBJ1-5; V: TRBV4-1; size: -; CDR3: CASSQDRGGGRNQPQHF; DNA: TGCGCCAGCAGCCAAGATCGGGGAGGGGGTCGTAATCAGCCCCAGCATTTT
D: -; J: TRBJ1-1; V: TRBV4-1; size: -; CDR3: CASSQRSTMNTEAFF; DNA: TGCGCCAGCAGCCAACGTTCCACCATGAACACTGAAGCTTTCTTT
D: TRBD1; J: TRBJ1-2; V: TRBV6-5; size: -; CDR3: CASSPRTGFYGYTF; DNA: TGTGCCAGCAGTCCCCGGACAGGGTTCTATGGCTACACCTTC
D: -; J: TRBJ2-7; V: TRBV4-1; size: -; CDR3: CASSPGGDEQYF; DNA: TGCGCCAGCAGCCCAGGGGGGGACGAGCAGTACTTC
D: -; J: TRBJ2-7; V: TRBV7-9; size: once; CDR3: CASSIQNYEQYF; DNA: TGTGCCAGCAGCATACAGAATTACGAGCAGTACTTC
D: -; J: TRBJ1-1; V: TRBV7-9; size: few; CDR3: CASSPRGRGEGTEAFF; DNA: TGTGCCAGCAGCCCGAGGGGCAGGGGTGAAGGGACTGAAGCTTTCTTT
D: -; J: TRBJ2-5; V: TRBV9; size: -; CDR3: CASSVEGGGIGETQYF; DNA: TGTGCCAGCAGCGTAGAAGGAGGGGGCATAGGGGAGACCCAGTACTTC
D: -; J: TRBJ2-1; V: TRBV5-1; size: -; CDR3: CASSLGVADYYNEQFF; DNA: TGCGCCAGCAGCTTGGGGGTGGCGGATTACTACAATGAGCAGTTCTTC
D: -; J: TRBJ1-5; V: TRBV4-3; size: few; CDR3: CASSQDGGQPQHF; DNA: TGCGCCAGCAGCCAAGATGGTGGGCAGCCCCAGCATTTT
D: -; J: TRBJ2-3; V: TRBV7-6; size: once; CDR3: CASSLSGWDTDTQYF; DNA: TGTGCCAGCAGCTTATCAGGGTGGGACACAGATACGCAGTATTTT
D: -; J: TRBJ2-3; V: TRBV28; size: -; CDR3: CASQKETSTDTQYF; DNA: TGTGCCAGCCAGAAGGAAACTAGCACAGATACGCAGTATTTT
D: TRBD1; J: TRBJ1-4; V: TRBV19; size: once; CDR3: CASSIAIRDRDNEKLFF; DNA: TGTGCCAGTAGTATAGCGATCCGGGACAGGGATAATGAAAAACTGTTTTTT
D: -; J: TRBJ2-2; V: TRBV19; size: -; CDR3: CASGGFVGELFF; DNA: TGTGCCAGTGGGGGTTTTGTCGGGGAGCTGTTTTTT
D: TRBD1; J: TRBJ2-4; V: TRBV18; size: -; CDR3: CASSPTTGEENIQYF; DNA: TGTGCCAGCTCCCCAACGACAGGGGAAGAAAACATTCAGTACTTC
D: -; J: TRBJ2-7; V: TRBV9; size: -; CDR3: CASSVGDSGYEQYF; DNA: TGTGCCAGCAGCGTAGGGGACTCGGGGTACGAGCAGTACTTC
D: TRBD1; J: TRBJ2-7; V: TRBV27; size: -; CDR3: CASSLVGQGGEQYF; DNA: TGTGCCAGCAGTTTAGTCGGACAGGGCGGTGAGCAGTACTTC
D: -; J: TRBJ2-7; V: TRBV13; size: -; CDR3: CASSPRGLKGEQYF; DNA: TGTGCCAGCAGCCCGCGGGGCTTAAAGGGCGAGCAGTACTTC
D: TRBD2; J: TRBJ2-7; V: TRBV6-5; size: hyperexpanded; CDR3: CASTRSGTNLLEQYF; DNA: TGTGCCAGCACCCGATCCGGGACTAATTTGTTGGAGCAGTACTTC
D: TRBD1; J: TRBJ1-2; V: TRBV29-1; size: -; CDR3: CSVSPGQGNYGYTF; DNA: TGCAGCGTCTCTCCGGGACAGGGTAACTATGGCTACACCTTC
D: -; J: TRBJ2-3; V: TRBV18; size: -; CDR3: CASSPPWGSTDTQYF; DNA: TGTGCCAGCTCACCACCGTGGGGTAGCACAGATACGCAGTATTTT
D: -; J: TRBJ2-7; V: TRBV25-1; size: -; CDR3: CASSEWRDQDEQYF; DNA: TGTGCCAGCAGTGAATGGCGGGATCAGGACGAGCAGTACTTC
D: -; J: TRBJ1-2; V: TRBV19; size: once; CDR3: CASSIRDWNLNGYTF; DNA: TGTGCCAGTAGTATTAGGGACTGGAATCTAAATGGCTACACCTTC
D: TRBD2; J: TRBJ2-7; V: TRBV18; size: once; CDR3: CASSLGTSGHYEQYF; DNA: TGTGCCAGCTCGCTAGGGACTAGCGGACACTACGAGCAGTACTTC
D: -; J: TRBJ2-1; V: TRBV5-6; size: -; CDR3: CASSLGADYNEQFF; DNA: TGTGCCAGCAGCTTAGGAGCGGACTACAATGAGCAGTTCTTC
D: -; J: TRBJ2-1; V: TRBV7-6; size: -; CDR3: CASSQSWGEQFF; DNA: TGTGCCAGCAGTCAGAGTTGGGGTGAGCAGTTCTTC
D: TRBD2; J: TRBJ2-1; V: TRBV5-1; size: -; CDR3: CARTGLAGGKSSYNEQFF; DNA: TGCGCCAGGACAGGACTAGCGGGAGGTAAGAGCTCCTACAATGAGCAGTTCTTC
D: TRBD2; J: TRBJ2-1; V: TRBV23-1; size: -; CDR3: CASTPRGDSGPSNNEQFF; DNA: TGCGCCAGCACCCCTCGGGGGGATTCGGGTCCATCGAACAATGAGCAGTTCTTC
D: -; J: TRBJ2-3; V: TRBV7-2; size: -; CDR3: CASSFRRTDTQYF; DNA: TGTGCCAGCAGCTTCAGGCGGACAGATACGCAGTATTTT
D: -; J: TRBJ1-4; V: TRBV2; size: -; CDR3: CASSDLGTNEKLFF; DNA: TGTGCCAGCAGTGATTTGGGTACGAATGAAAAACTGTTTTTT